The 8 T cell receptor beta chains below were found in one sample sequenced in a study of blood T cells in healthy people across ages. Alongside a J-beta primer mix, a sample-barcoded 5' primer served in a second PCR lasting about 7 to 11 cycles. TCRdb reanalysed the 5' RACE reads using MiXCR and keeps one entry per CDR3 protein. The sample records about 1.4 million distinct CDR3 sequences, approximately 60% being singletons. Input material: blood. These receptor sequences come from a man younger than 35 in good health.

The V call is TRBV6-5, the J call TRBJ2-3; a weak D match, TRBD1 (6 bases). In germline, CDR1 is MNHEY, CDR2 SVGAGI. CDR3 length equals 13 residues. The ends were cut back, 6 bases at V and 6 bases at J, with 13 bases in the middle. For the CDR3, the DNA is TGTGCCAGCAGCGAACAGGGTACCGATACGCAGTATTTT. Its translation: CASSEQGTDTQYF.

V usage is TRBV29-1 and J usage is TRBJ2-1; D call uncertain. Gene TRBJ2-7 matches the end of the DNA better, so the J call may be wrong. The CDR3 has 13 amino acids. Germline V gene lookup returns CDR1 SQVTM and CDR2 ANQGSEA. The DNA of the CDR3 is TGCAGCGTCCGCCCATACTCCTACAATGAGCAGTACTTC. It specifies CSVRPYSYNEQYF.

This clonotype was seen only a few times. V and J are TRBV28 and TRBJ2-5, with unresolved D. V lost 4 bases and J 9 bases, leaving 9 bases between the germline ends. Germline CDR1 and CDR2: MDHEN and SYDVKM. This CDR3 region has 11 residues. CDR3 protein: CASSSLVAQYF. Written as DNA, the CDR3 is TGTGCCAGCAGTTCCCTCGTGGCCCAGTACTTC.

This sequence joins TRBV29-1 and TRBJ2-4; D is perhaps TRBD2 (6 bases). The CDR3 is made up of 12 amino acids. The V and J ends lost 5 bases and 11 bases respectively, with 16 bases between them. CDR1 is SQVTM and CDR2 is ANQGSEA in the germline V gene. CDR3 in DNA: TGCAGCGTTTGGACGGGGGTGAACGTTCAGTACTTC. Protein: CSVWTGVNVQYF.

The genes are TRBV4-1 and TRBJ2-1, with TRBD2 identical over 10 bases. In germline, CDR1 is MGHRA, CDR2 YSYEKL. J gave up 4 bases and V 6 bases, and 6 bases lay outside the gene matches. The CDR3 loop spans 15 amino acids. CDR3 in DNA: TGCGCCAGCAGAGGTAGCGGGGGGCTGTACAATGAGCAGTTCTTC. Translated, it gives CASRGSGGLYNEQFF.

This clonotype was counted a few times. The gene calls are TRBV27 and TRBJ2-1, with a weak D call TRBD2 (5 bases). The CDR3 totals 15 residues. The V and J ends lost 2 bases and 2 bases respectively, with 10 bases between them. The V gene's germline CDR1 is MNHEY and CDR2 SMNVEV (reference sequence). CDR3 in amino acids: CASSLGGEPYNEQFF. CDR3 sequence (DNA): TGTGCCAGCAGTTTAGGTGGGGAGCCCTACAATGAGCAGTTCTTC.

The DNA for the CDR3 is TGTGCCAGCGGAACTAGAGCTCAGTACTTC. Its translation: CASGTRAQYF. This chain uses TRBV25-1 with TRBJ2-5, with D perhaps matching TRBD2 (5 bases). V lost 8 bases to trimming and J lost 11 bases, with 12 bases between them. This CDR3 contains 10 residues. The germline CDR1 and CDR2 sequences are MGHDK and SYGVNS.

This clonotype was observed a handful of times. One end of the junction is discordant with germline, which a read error may explain. The chain is built from TRBV4-3 and TRBJ1-2, with TRBD1 identical over 11 bases. The CDR3 is 14 amino acids. Per the germline V gene, CDR1 is LGHNA and CDR2 is YSLEER. The CDR3 sequence is CASRGQGDRYGYTF. CDR3 DNA: TGCGCCAGCAGGGGACAGGGGGATCGGTATGGTTACACCTTC.